There are many counts of the clone carrying this T cell receptor (beta chain). The data were taken from a study of spatial heterogeneity in lung cancer. Study at large: Patients with untreated early-stage non-small cell lung cancer, numbering approximately 70, were the donors. Raw reads showed each unique TCR and UMI combination turning up more than ten times on average.

Each CDR3 protein gets one entry after TCRdb re-called the 5' RACE reads with MiXCR. The sample has around 45,000 distinct CDR3 sequences, roughly 20% seen once. This CDR3 comprises 17 residues. Per the germline V gene, CDR1 is SQVTM and CDR2 is ANQGSEA. The V end lost 1 base, the J end lost 0 bases, and 16 bases lay between the germline ends. The time point here: blood at routine non-recurrence follow-up after resection. The specimen comprised PBMCs, sampled at follow-up. This TCR was sampled from a female donor with early-stage non-small cell lung cancer. The gene calls are TRBV29-1 and TRBJ2-1, with D perhaps TRBD1 (5 bases). The CDR3 sequence is CSVEGQFGLPSYNEQFF. The CDR3 DNA reads as TGCAGCGTTGAAGGACAGTTTGGTCTTCCCTCCTACAATGAGCAGTTCTTC.